The 8 T cell receptor beta chains presented below share a single source sample, sequenced in a study of shared clonotypes between healthy human individuals. The repertoire was sequenced with immunoSEQ multiplex PCR; TCRdb's copy has only in-frame clones and lacks some. The sample gives 400,000 to 550,000 clones, 65% to 80% of which show up once; around 12% is in the top ten. The material sequenced was PBMCs. The source is a woman between 40 and 55 years old in good health. Some clones in this sample may be carry-over from other donors' samples.

This clone was observed a few times. The chain joins TRBV6-5 to TRBJ1-1; D is undetermined. Trimming stripped 2 bases from V and 4 bases from J, with 8 bases between. Per the germline V gene, CDR1 is MNHEY and CDR2 is SVGAGI. This CDR3 has 13 amino acids. In nucleotides, the CDR3 is TGTGCCAGCAGTTACCAGGTGGGCACTGAAGCTTTCTTT. Residues: CASSYQVGTEAFF.

This chain connects TRBV5-8 to TRBJ2-1, with D perhaps TRBD2 (6 bases). The length of the CDR3 is 14 residues. The V and J ends lost 9 bases and 2 bases respectively, with 15 bases between them. Germline values: CDR1 SGHTS, CDR2 YDEGEE. The CDR3 reads CANTGSGAYNEQFF. The CDR3 nucleotides read TGTGCCAATACCGGGAGTGGAGCCTACAATGAGCAGTTCTTC.

V is TRBV12-5 and J is TRBJ2-2; 7 nucleotides match TRBD1. CDR3 length: 14 amino acids. CDR1 is LGHNT and CDR2 is FRNRAP in the germline V gene. V shed 5 bases, J shed 1 base, and the junction held 1 base outside the gene matches. CDR3 protein: CASGRQGNTGELFF. Written as DNA, the CDR3 is TGTGCTAGTGGTAGACAGGGGAACACCGGGGAGCTGTTTTTT.

The chain carries TRBV10-3 and TRBJ2-5, with 8 positions matching TRBD1. TRBJ2-7 matches the DNA end more closely, so the J call is doubtful. Germline V gives CDR1 ENHRY, CDR2 SYGVKD. This CDR3 region has 17 residues. CDR3 sequence reads: CAISGGGDRRSSYEQYF. The CDR3, as DNA: TGTGCCATCAGTGGAGGTGGGGACAGGAGAAGCTCCTACGAGCAGTACTTC.

CDR3 coding DNA: TGTGCCAGCAGCCCCTCGGGGGTCATGAACACTGAAGCTTTCTTT. Its translation: CASSPSGVMNTEAFF. V usage is TRBV7-9 and J usage is TRBJ1-1, with D maybe TRBD1 (5 bases). Trimming took 5 bases from V and 0 from J, leaving 13 bases between them. The CDR3 totals 15 residues. Germline CDR1 reads SEHNR; CDR2 reads FQNEAQ (reference sequence).

The chain recombines TRBV2 with TRBJ1-5; possibly TRBD1 for D (6 bases). The CDR3 runs 14 residues. Per the germline V gene, CDR1 is SNHLY and CDR2 is FYNNEI. V lost 4 bases to trimming and J lost 2 bases, with 9 bases between them. The CDR3 loop is CASSARQGNQPQHF. For the CDR3, the DNA is TGTGCCAGCAGTGCCCGACAGGGCAATCAGCCCCAGCATTTT.

This clone was counted between two and nine times. The chain has TRBV7-8 and TRBJ1-2, with D possibly matching TRBD1 (6 bases). This CDR3 spans 13 amino acids. Trimming took off 5 bases at V and 7 bases at J, with 14 bases between the two ends. Germline V gene sequence: CDR1 SGHVS, CDR2 FQNEAQ. The CDR3 DNA sequence: TGTGCCAGCAGCATCTCAGGGGCTGCTGGCTACACCTTC. This encodes CASSISGAAGYTF.

This clone was seen a few times. This chain joins TRBV18 and TRBJ1-1; possibly TRBD1 for D (6 bases). Deletions cut 3 bases from V and 3 bases from J, with 14 bases between. The CDR3 has 15 residues. Germline-derived CDR1 and CDR2 are KGHSH and LQKENI. The CDR3 nucleotides read TGTGCCAGCTCACCGGTCCAGCAGGGGCACACTGAAGCTTTCTTT. Its translation is CASSPVQQGHTEAFF.